The 27 T cell receptor beta chains below were found in one sample sequenced in a study of T-cell reconstitution after alpha-beta-depleted transplantation in children. Preparation of the TCRbeta library involved a method that used unique molecular identifiers. TCRdb ran MiXCR on the PCR reads and lists one entry per CDR3 protein. The sample lists about 200,000 distinct CDR3 sequences, around 9.2% occurring once. The sequenced sample was PBMCs, mostly from graft donor cells, obtained 360 days after TCRalphabeta/CD19-depleted stem cell transplant. The receptors stem from a male patient under 10 years old who had a stem cell transplant for acute myeloid leukemia, so the T cells may come from the graft donor.

The table lists this clonotype with a few counts. The chain is built from TRBV27 and TRBJ1-5; no definite D call. V dropped 5 bases and J dropped 2 bases, with 10 bases sitting between them. This CDR3 is built from 14 residues. The V gene's germline CDR1 is MNHEY and CDR2 SMNVEV (reference sequence). DNA of the CDR3: TGTGCCAGCAGTCCTGTAAGCGGCAATCAGCCCCAGCATTTT. It encodes CASSPVSGNQPQHF.

The V call is TRBV11-2, the J call TRBJ2-1; D not resolved. Trimming took 5 bases from V and 2 from J, leaving 4 bases between them. The CDR3 spans 12 residues. The germline gives CDR1 SGHAT, CDR2 FQNNGV. CDR3 DNA: TGTGCCAGCAGCGGCCCCTACAATGAGCAGTTCTTC. As protein: CASSGPYNEQFF.

This clonotype was picked up many times. The rearrangement joins TRBV5-5 to TRBJ2-1; D gene unclear. CDR3 length equals 15 residues. V lost 1 base to trimming and J lost 0 bases, with 8 bases between them. Germline V lookup: CDR1 SGHKS, CDR2 YYEKEE (reference sequence). The CDR3 nucleotides are TGTGCCAGCAGCTTGATTCTGAGCTCCTACAATGAGCAGTTCTTC. It translates to CASSLILSSYNEQFF.

This clonotype was seen only a few times. The rearrangement links TRBV5-1 to TRBJ1-1; no clear D. CDR1 and CDR2 (germline): SGHRS, YFSETQ. Trimming removed 3 bases at V and 4 bases at J, with 13 bases between. This CDR3 spans 14 amino acids. CDR3 bases: TGCGCCAGCAGCTCCGACGGGGTAACCACTGAAGCTTTCTTT. Its translation is CASSSDGVTTEAFF.

This clonotype turned up a few times. V is TRBV18 and J is TRBJ1-5; a weak D match, TRBD1 (5 bases). This CDR3 comprises 14 residues. The germline V gene has CDR1 KGHSH and CDR2 LQKENI. The germline V and J ends were trimmed by 6 bases and 9 bases, with 18 bases remaining between them. The CDR3 sequence: CASSNGDGARPQHF. Written as DNA, the CDR3 is TGTGCCAGCTCGAACGGGGACGGTGCTCGGCCCCAGCATTTT.

The chain combines TRBV7-6 with TRBJ2-7; D possibly corresponds to TRBD2 (6 bases). The V end lost 5 bases, the J end lost 3 bases, and 17 bases lay between the germline ends. CDR3 length: 15 amino acids. The V gene's germline CDR1 is SGHVS and CDR2 FNYEAQ. CDR3 in amino acids: CASSQFDSGIYEQYF. The DNA for the CDR3 is TGTGCCAGCAGCCAGTTTGATAGCGGAATCTACGAGCAGTACTTC.

This clonotype was counted between two and nine times. The chain combines TRBV7-8 with TRBJ1-2; D possibly corresponds to TRBD1 (5 bases). Per the germline V gene, CDR1 is SGHVS and CDR2 is FQNEAQ. The length of the CDR3 is 14 residues. The ends were cut back, 0 bases at V and 4 bases at J, with 9 bases in the middle. The CDR3 DNA sequence: TGTGCCAGCAGCTTAGCTGGGCAGGGCTATGGCTACACCTTC. Translated: CASSLAGQGYGYTF.

This sequence joins TRBV5-1 and TRBJ2-2; D is undetermined. Germline CDR1 reads SGHRS; CDR2 reads YFSETQ. V shed 0 bases and J shed 5 bases, with 8 bases lying between them. This CDR3 spans 14 amino acids. The CDR3 region is CASSLAQPTGELFF. The CDR3 coding sequence is TGCGCCAGCAGCTTGGCCCAACCTACCGGGGAGCTGTTTTTT.

V usage is TRBV2 and J usage is TRBJ2-5; perhaps TRBD1 as D (7 bases). The CDR3 has 13 residues. Trimming took 3 bases from V and 4 from J, leaving 9 bases between them. CDR1 is SNHLY, CDR2 FYNNEI, per germline. CDR3 in DNA: TGTGCCAGCAGTGACCAGGGGGGAGAGACCCAGTACTTC. It encodes CASSDQGGETQYF. The whole variable domain, filled in from reference TRBV2 and TRBJ2-5, reads EPEVTQTPSHQVTQMGQEVILRCVPISNHLYFYWYRQILGQKVEFLVSFYNNEISEKSEIFDDQFSVERPDGSNFTLKIRSTKLEDSAMYFCASSDQGGETQYFGPGTRLLVL.

This clonotype was seen more than once but under ten times. This rearrangement joins TRBV20-1 to TRBJ2-5, with 11 bases identical to TRBD2. J lost 0 bases, V lost 6 bases, and 9 bases had no gene match. Germline assignment: CDR1 DFQATT and CDR2 SNEGSKA (reference sequence). This CDR3 has 16 amino acids. CDR3 loop: CSAPSGRRGYQETQYF. The CDR3 DNA sequence: TGCAGTGCACCTAGCGGGAGGAGGGGGTACCAAGAGACCCAGTACTTC.

This clonotype was seen more than once but under ten times. This chain joins TRBV6-2 or TRBV6-3 and TRBJ1-2, with 7 positions matching TRBD1. CDR1 is MNHEY, CDR2 SVGEGT, per germline. The CDR3 runs to 15 residues. V trimming: 2 bases; J trimming: 4 bases; junction bases outside the gene matches: 7. CDR3 DNA: TGTGCCAGCAGTTACGGGGGGACAGTGGCCTATGGCTACACCTTC. Amino acids: CASSYGGTVAYGYTF.

V usage is TRBV9 and J usage is TRBJ1-5, with 7 nucleotides matching TRBD1. The CDR3 length is 17 residues. Unmatched junction bases numbered 11, after V lost 0 bases and J lost 5 bases. The germline gives CDR1 SGDLS, CDR2 YYNGEE. The chain's CDR3 is CASSVGADRAGDQPQHF. The CDR3 DNA is TGTGCCAGCAGCGTAGGGGCAGACAGGGCGGGAGATCAGCCCCAGCATTTT.

This clonotype was seen at least ten times. The chain has TRBV4-1 and TRBJ1-1; TRBD1 is a possible D gene (6 bases). Germline CDR1 and CDR2: MGHRA and YSYEKL. The CDR3 totals 14 residues. V lost 5 bases and J 4 bases, leaving 14 bases between the germline ends. CDR3 sequence reads: CASSEVKGGTEAFF. In DNA form, the CDR3 reads TGCGCCAGCAGCGAAGTCAAAGGGGGCACTGAAGCTTTCTTT.

CDR3 sequence reads: CAWRALAAWSSYNEQFF. The CDR3 nucleotides are TGTGCCTGGAGGGCACTAGCGGCCTGGAGCTCCTACAATGAGCAGTTCTTC. The chain recombines TRBV30 with TRBJ2-1; 8 bases are shared with TRBD2. Germline values: CDR1 GTSNPN, CDR2 SVGIG (reference sequence). CDR3 size: 17 residues. V lost 3 bases to trimming and J lost 0 bases; unmatched junction nucleotides: 10.

This clonotype was counted ten times or more. The rearrangement uses TRBV12-3 or TRBV12-4 and TRBJ2-5; no clear D. V was cut by 6 bases and J by 5 bases, with 10 bases left in between. The CDR3 is made up of 12 amino acids. Here the CDR3 DNA reads TGTGCCAGCAGAAGGGTGGGGGAGACCCAGTACTTC. Protein: CASRRVGETQYF.

The rearrangement links TRBV15 to TRBJ2-2; maybe TRBD2 (6 bases). Germline CDR1 is LNHNV and CDR2 is YYDKDF (reference sequence). With 3 bases removed from V and 6 bases from J, the gap between germline ends came to 14 bases. This CDR3 region has 15 residues. The CDR3 is CATSRGGLIAGELFF. CDR3 DNA sequence: TGTGCCACCAGCAGGGGAGGACTTATTGCCGGGGAGCTGTTTTTT.

In this sample, this clonotype turned up many times. The chain uses TRBV7-8 and TRBJ2-6, with D perhaps matching TRBD1 (5 bases). This CDR3 spans 14 amino acids. Germline loops: CDR1 SGHVS, CDR2 FQNEAQ. V dropped 2 bases and J dropped 10 bases, with 12 bases sitting between them. Here the CDR3 DNA reads TGTGCCAGCAGCTTACTCAAGGACACAAACGTCCTGACTTTC. It encodes CASSLLKDTNVLTF.

The gene calls are TRBV28 and TRBJ1-3; D unclear. Looked up from germline, CDR1 is MDHEN and CDR2 is SYDVKM. V lost 2 bases and J lost 5, with 7 bases in between. The CDR3 is made up of 13 amino acids. CDR3 protein: CASSLLDRNTIYF. Here the CDR3 DNA reads TGTGCCAGCAGTTTACTCGACCGAAACACCATATATTTT.

This clonotype has a count of ten or more. Here the CDR3 reads CATSPRLNTEAFF. The CDR3 nucleotides are TGTGCCACCAGCCCCCGTCTGAACACTGAAGCTTTCTTT. The rearrangement joins TRBV15 to TRBJ1-1; no reliable D call. Germline lookup yields CDR1 LNHNV and CDR2 YYDKDF (reference sequence). The CDR3 length is 13 residues. V lost 5 bases to trimming and J lost 0 bases, with 7 bases between them. Drawing the rest from reference TRBV15 and TRBJ1-1, the complete variable domain is DAMVIQNPRYQVTQFGKPVTLSCSQTLNHNVMYWYQQKSSQAPKLLFHYYDKDFNNEADTPDNFQSRRPNTSFCFLDIRSPGLGDTAMYLCATSPRLNTEAFFGQGTRLTVV.

This clonotype occurred a few times. This CDR3 is CASSPGRENIQYF. In DNA, the CDR3 is TGTGCCAGCAGTCCCGGGCGAGAAAACATTCAGTACTTC. This chain uses TRBV12-3 or TRBV12-4 with TRBJ2-4; D uncertain. V was cut by 5 bases and J by 5 bases, with 10 bases left in between. The CDR3 consists of 13 residues.

V gene TRBV3-1 combines with J gene TRBJ1-1, with 7 nucleotides matching TRBD1. CDR1 LGHDT and CDR2 YNNKEL come from the germline V gene (reference sequence). The V segment lost 4 bases and the J segment 9 bases; nucleotides outside the gene matches: 14. The CDR3 is made up of 15 amino acids. The CDR3 DNA reads as TGTGCCAGCAGCCGTACTGGCGCAGGGGGAGGTAAAGCTTTCTTT. This codes for CASSRTGAGGGKAFF. Together with reference TRBV3-1 and TRBJ1-1, the CDR3 gives the full variable domain: DTAVSQTPKYLVTQMGNDKSIKCEQNLGHDTMYWYKQDSKKFLKIMFSYNNKELIINETVPNRFSPKSPDKAHLNLHINSLELGDSAVYFCASSRTGAGGGKAFFGQGTRLTVV.

The chain is built from TRBV6-1 and TRBJ2-7, with 8 bases lining up with TRBD1. The V segment lost 5 bases and the J segment 3 bases; nucleotides outside the gene matches: 9. Germline assignment: CDR1 MNHNS and CDR2 SASEGT. This CDR3 is built from 15 residues. CDR3 loop: CASSKTGGSLYEQYF. The CDR3 DNA follows: TGTGCCAGCAGTAAAACAGGGGGTTCCCTCTACGAGCAGTACTTC.

This chain joins TRBV20-1 and TRBJ2-1; 11 bases agree with TRBD2. The CDR3 extends over 16 amino acids. Germline trimming cut 6 bases from V and 2 bases from J; bases unmatched to any gene: 9. CDR1 is DFQATT, CDR2 SNEGSKA, per germline (reference sequence). The CDR3 bases are TGCAGTGCCAAACCTTCTAGCGGGAGGCCCTACAATGAGCAGTTCTTC. Amino acids: CSAKPSSGRPYNEQFF.

This clonotype was seen at least ten times. This sequence joins TRBV20-1 and TRBJ1-1; D is uncertain. The CDR3 runs to 13 residues. The germline V gene has CDR1 DFQATT and CDR2 SNEGSKA (reference sequence). The V end was cut by 4 bases, the J end by 2 bases, with 11 bases between. CDR3 residues: CSAIFGANTEAFF. DNA of the CDR3: TGCAGTGCTATCTTTGGTGCAAACACTGAAGCTTTCTTT.

This clonotype showed up just a few times. CDR3 loop: CASSPDRDQPQHF. CDR3 DNA sequence: TGCGCCAGCAGCCCCGACAGGGATCAGCCCCAGCATTTT. The chain has TRBV5-1 and TRBJ1-5; 7 bases agree with TRBD1. Germline CDR1 and CDR2: SGHRS and YFSETQ. The V gene end was trimmed by 4 bases and the J gene end by 5 bases; junction bases not matched to a gene: 3. The CDR3 runs to 13 residues.

The rearrangement uses TRBV2 and TRBJ2-2; TRBD1 matches at 8 bases. Germline CDR1 and CDR2: SNHLY and FYNNEI. This CDR3 is built from 17 residues. V was pared by 5 bases and J by 3 bases, with 11 bases of the junction left unmatched. CDR3 loop: CASSPTTGQAHTGELFF. The CDR3 region has the DNA TGTGCCAGCAGTCCAACGACGGGACAGGCGCACACCGGGGAGCTGTTTTTT.

The chain is built from TRBV5-1 and TRBJ2-4, with D perhaps matching TRBD1 (6 bases). CDR3 length: 14 amino acids. Germline V gene data show CDR1 as SGHRS and CDR2 as YFSETQ. With 3 bases removed from V and 7 bases from J, the gap between germline ends came to 14 bases. CDR3 nucleotide sequence: TGCGCCAGCAGCTACCAGACAGGTTACAACATTCAGTACTTC. Its protein product is CASSYQTGYNIQYF.